Below, one TCR beta chain is given with its context. Antigen specificity is unknown. Treatment defined: roughly 11-day PBMC culture with coronavirus spike peptide pools or control peptides (ViraFEST assay). Positive PCR dates ranged from March to December 2020; these dates predated US Alpha, Beta and Delta variants. The sample belongs to a study of vaccination and CD4 T cells after COVID-19. Looking at the study overall: Participants were vaccinated with two doses, given as either BNT162b2 or mRNA-1273 vaccine. Post-COVID samples had a sampling time that fell a median approximately 97 days after diagnosis (range 35 to 161). Broader study findings: Median SARS-CoV-2-reactive clonotypes rose from about 22 to 38, not significantly.

With the Oncomine TCR Beta short-read assay, DNA from cultured CD4+ T cells was sequenced. TCRdb ran MiXCR on the PCR reads and lists one entry per CDR3 protein. This sample has about 14,000 distinct CDR3 sequences, with approximately 50% found just once. CDR1 and CDR2 from the germline V gene are MNHNS and SASEGT. CDR3 size: 11 residues. V was pared by 1 base and J by 8 bases, with 5 bases between. The source of this sequence is a human donor who had recovered from COVID-19. The sample was CD4+ T cells from blood, cultured in vitro. The gene calls are TRBV6-1 and TRBJ1-2; D unclear. The CDR3 DNA reads as TGTGCCAGCAGTGAAGAGAAGGGCTACACCTTC. Translated, it gives CASSEEKGYTF.